A selection of T cell receptor beta chains follows, all from one sample in a study of tissue T cells after allogeneic stem cell transplantation. The repertoire was sequenced with immunoSEQ multiplex PCR; TCRdb's copy has only in-frame clones and lacks some. Found here are approximately 1,500 clones, around 80% of them singletons; the top ten hold around an eighth. Sequencing was performed on spleen tissue, taken at autopsy. These TCRs come from a male patient between 35 and 75 years old with steroid-refractory graft-versus-host disease after an allogeneic stem cell transplant. Some T cells may originate from the graft donor. CDR3s include the opening cysteine and the closing phenylalanine or tryptophan. A D gene is named only where the DNA matches it firmly. Clone sizes are given selectively: once, few, many, or a class where the clone is expanded.

D: -; J: TRBJ1-3; size: -; V: TRBV6-5; CDR3: CATTNSGNTIYF; DNA: TGTGCCACGACAAACTCTGGAAACACCATATATTTT
D: TRBD1; J: TRBJ2-3; size: -; V: TRBV19; CDR3: CASIPGTAGTDTQYF; DNA: TGTGCCAGTATCCCCGGGACAGCAGGCACAGATACGCAGTATTTT
D: -; J: TRBJ1-5; size: few; V: TRBV4-3; CDR3: CASSPGPTSNQPQHF; DNA: TGCGCCAGCAGCCCGGGACCAACTAGCAATCAGCCCCAGCATTTT
D: -; J: TRBJ1-1; size: -; V: TRBV7-8; CDR3: CASSLATGGYTEAFF; DNA: TGTGCCAGCAGCTTAGCAACGGGAGGGTACACTGAAGCTTTCTTT
D: -; J: TRBJ1-2; size: -; V: TRBV11-2; CDR3: CASSLGVRGYTF; DNA: TGTGCCAGCAGCTTAGGGGTACGCGGCTACACCTTC
D: -; J: TRBJ1-2; size: -; V: TRBV5-1; CDR3: CASSLVEGFSYGYTF; DNA: TGCGCCAGCAGCTTGGTCGAGGGGTTCTCCTATGGCTACACCTTC
D: TRBD2; J: TRBJ2-3; size: -; V: TRBV6-5; CDR3: CASSLDIAGGADTQYF; DNA: TGTGCCAGCAGTTTGGACATAGCGGGGGGGGCCGATACGCAGTATTTT
D: -; J: TRBJ1-1; size: -; V: TRBV7-2; CDR3: CASSPPTTVNTEAFF; DNA: TGTGCCAGCAGCCCACCAACGACAGTTAACACTGAAGCTTTCTTT
D: -; J: TRBJ2-7; size: -; V: TRBV18; CDR3: CASSRMSQGPYEQYF; DNA: TGTGCCAGCTCCCGAATGTCCCAGGGGCCCTACGAGCAGTACTTC
D: -; J: TRBJ2-5; size: once; V: TRBV6-5; CDR3: CASSYSWARHQETQYF; DNA: TGTGCCAGCAGTTACTCATGGGCCAGGCATCAAGAGACCCAGTACTTC